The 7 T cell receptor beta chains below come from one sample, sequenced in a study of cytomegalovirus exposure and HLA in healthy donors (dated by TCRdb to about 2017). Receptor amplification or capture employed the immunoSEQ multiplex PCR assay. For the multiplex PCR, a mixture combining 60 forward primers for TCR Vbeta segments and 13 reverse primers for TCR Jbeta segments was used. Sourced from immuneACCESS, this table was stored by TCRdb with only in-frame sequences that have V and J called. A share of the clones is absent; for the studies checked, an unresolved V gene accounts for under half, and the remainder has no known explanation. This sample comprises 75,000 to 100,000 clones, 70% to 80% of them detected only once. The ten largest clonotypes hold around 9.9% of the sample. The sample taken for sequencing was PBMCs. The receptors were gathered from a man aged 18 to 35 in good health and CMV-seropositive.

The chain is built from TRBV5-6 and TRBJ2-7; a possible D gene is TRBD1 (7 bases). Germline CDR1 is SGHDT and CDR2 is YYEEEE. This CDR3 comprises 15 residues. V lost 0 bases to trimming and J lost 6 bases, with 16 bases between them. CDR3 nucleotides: TGTGCCAGCAGCTTGGGGAGGGGGCTTATGGGCGAGCAGTACTTC. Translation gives CASSLGRGLMGEQYF.

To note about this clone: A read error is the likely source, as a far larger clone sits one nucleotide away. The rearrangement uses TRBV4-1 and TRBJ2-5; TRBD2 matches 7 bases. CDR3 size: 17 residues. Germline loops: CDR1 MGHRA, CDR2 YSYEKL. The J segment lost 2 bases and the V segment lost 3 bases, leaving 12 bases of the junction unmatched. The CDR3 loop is CASSQDPLAGDQETQYF. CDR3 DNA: TGCGCCAGCAGCCAGGATCCATTGGCGGGAGATCAAGAGACCCAGTACTTC.

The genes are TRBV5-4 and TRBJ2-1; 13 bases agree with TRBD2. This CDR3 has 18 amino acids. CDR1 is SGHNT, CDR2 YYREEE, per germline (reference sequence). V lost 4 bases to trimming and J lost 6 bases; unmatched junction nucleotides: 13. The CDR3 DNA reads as TGTGCCAGCAGCCCCACCCTACTAGCGGGGGGGCACCTCAATGAGCAGTTCTTC. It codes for CASSPTLLAGGHLNEQFF. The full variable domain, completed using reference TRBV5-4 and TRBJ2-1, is ETGVTQSPTHLIKTRGQQVTLRCSSQSGHNTVSWYQQALGQGPQFIFQYYREEENGRGNFPPRFSGLQFPNYSSELNVNALELDDSALYLCASSPTLLAGGHLNEQFFGPGTRLTVL.

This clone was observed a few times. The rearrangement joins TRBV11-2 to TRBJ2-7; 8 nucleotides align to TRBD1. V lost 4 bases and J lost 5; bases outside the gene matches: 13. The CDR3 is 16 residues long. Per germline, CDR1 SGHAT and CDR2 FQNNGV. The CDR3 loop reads CASSSLTGTGHHEQYF. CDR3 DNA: TGTGCCAGCAGCTCCCTAACCGGGACAGGCCACCACGAGCAGTACTTC.

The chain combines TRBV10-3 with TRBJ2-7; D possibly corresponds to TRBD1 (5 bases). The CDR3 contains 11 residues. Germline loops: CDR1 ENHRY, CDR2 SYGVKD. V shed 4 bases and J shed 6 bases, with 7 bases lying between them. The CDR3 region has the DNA TGTGCCATCAGTGGGACATTCGAGCAGTACTTC. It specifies CAISGTFEQYF.

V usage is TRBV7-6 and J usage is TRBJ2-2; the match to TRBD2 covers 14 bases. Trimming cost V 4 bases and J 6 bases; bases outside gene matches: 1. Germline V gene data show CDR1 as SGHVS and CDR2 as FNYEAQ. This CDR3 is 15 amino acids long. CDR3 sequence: CASSSTSGGAGELFF. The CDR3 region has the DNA TGTGCCAGCAGCTCGACTAGCGGGGGGGCCGGGGAGCTGTTTTTT.

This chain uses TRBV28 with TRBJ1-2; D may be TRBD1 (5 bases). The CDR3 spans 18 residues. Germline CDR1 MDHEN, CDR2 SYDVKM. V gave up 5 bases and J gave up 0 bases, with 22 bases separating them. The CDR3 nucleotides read TGTGCCAGCAGTCGCCTATCGACCGACGAACAGGCTAACTATGGCTACACCTTC. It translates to CASSRLSTDEQANYGYTF.